The 22 T cell receptor beta chains listed next were all sequenced from one sample in a study of PD-L1 blockade in urothelial cancer. The table came from immunoSEQ multiplex PCR; TCRdb's copy has only in-frame clones and leaves some out. The sample shows 13,000 to 15,000 clones, roughly 90% of them seen only once. The sample here was PBMCs, taken around atezolizumab (anti-PD-L1) treatment. Receptor source: a man aged 65 to 79 with urothelial cancer.

The rearrangement joins TRBV27 to TRBJ1-2; D uncertain. The V and J ends lost 3 bases and 4 bases respectively, with 15 bases between them. From germline, CDR1 is MNHEY and CDR2 SMNVEV (reference sequence). The CDR3 has 15 amino acids. CDR3 amino acids: CASSFLSGVAYGYTF. The CDR3 DNA follows: TGTGCCAGCAGTTTTCTGTCCGGGGTGGCCTATGGCTACACCTTC.

This clone has only a few counts. The chain uses TRBV7-6 and TRBJ1-1, with a weak D call TRBD1 (5 bases). V lost 1 base to trimming and J lost 6 bases, with 12 bases between them. CDR1 is SGHVS and CDR2 is FNYEAQ in the germline V gene. CDR3 length equals 14 residues. CDR3 residues: CASSLGGRGAEAFF. Written as DNA, the CDR3 is TGTGCCAGCAGCTTAGGGGGACGGGGGGCTGAAGCTTTCTTT.

The chain employs TRBV19 and TRBJ1-4, with 7 bases aligning to TRBD1. Per the germline V gene, CDR1 is LNHDA and CDR2 is SQIVND (reference sequence). V was clipped by 3 bases and J by 1 base; unmatched bases: 5. CDR3 length: 16 residues. CDR3 amino acids: CASSIRGHGTNEKLFF. The CDR3 DNA reads as TGTGCCAGTAGTATTAGGGGGCACGGAACTAATGAAAAACTGTTTTTT.

The V gene is TRBV10-3, the J gene TRBJ1-1; 7 nucleotides match TRBD1. V gave up 6 bases and J gave up 1 base; unmatched junction bases: 5. The CDR3 has 14 amino acids. CDR1 and CDR2 (germline): ENHRY, SYGVKD. The chain's CDR3 is CAIRDRTGNTEAFF. CDR3 DNA sequence: TGTGCCATCAGAGACCGGACAGGGAACACTGAAGCTTTCTTT.

The chain couples TRBV18 to TRBJ2-3; 9 bases map to TRBD1. Trimming removed 3 bases from V and 1 base from J; junction bases left unmatched: 2. The CDR3 has 15 amino acids. Germline V gene data show CDR1 as KGHSH and CDR2 as LQKENI. This CDR3 is CASSPRDRGTDTQYF. CDR3 DNA: TGTGCCAGCTCACCTCGGGACAGGGGCACAGATACGCAGTATTTT.

The DNA of the CDR3 is TGTGCCAGCAGCTTGGTAGGGGTAATCGGTGGCTACACCTTC. Protein: CASSLVGVIGGYTF. The chain uses TRBV7-9 and TRBJ1-2; the D gene is possibly TRBD1 (5 bases). CDR1 and CDR2 (germline): SEHNR, FQNEAQ (reference sequence). The ends were cut back, 3 bases at V and 7 bases at J, with 15 bases in the middle. CDR3 length: 14 residues.

V usage is TRBV19 and J usage is TRBJ1-1; a possible D gene is TRBD1 (5 bases). The V and J ends lost 4 bases and 7 bases respectively, with 13 bases between them. The CDR3 is 13 amino acids. Germline V gene lookup returns CDR1 LNHDA and CDR2 SQIVND (reference sequence). The CDR3 DNA reads as TGTGCCAGTAGTAATCAGGGTGGTTATGAAGCTTTCTTT. It is translated as CASSNQGGYEAFF.

This clone was seen more than once but under ten times. V is TRBV5-1 and J is TRBJ1-6; weak D call: TRBD1 (6 bases). V gave up 4 bases and J gave up 10 bases, with 15 bases separating them. The V gene's germline CDR1 is SGHRS and CDR2 YFSETQ. CDR3 length: 14 amino acids. The CDR3 loop reads CASSSTGSDSPLHF. CDR3 nucleotides: TGCGCCAGCAGCAGTACAGGGTCGGACTCACCCCTCCACTTT.

This clone has more than one count but fewer than ten. This chain connects TRBV5-1 to TRBJ1-1; 7 positions agree with TRBD1. The CDR3 is 14 amino acids. Germline CDR1 SGHRS, CDR2 YFSETQ. J gave up 1 base and V 4 bases, and 4 bases lay outside the gene matches. In DNA, the CDR3 is TGCGCCAGCAGCATCACAGGGGAGAACACTGAAGCTTTCTTT. The encoded protein is CASSITGENTEAFF.

The genes are TRBV5-1 and TRBJ1-2, with D unclear. The V gene's germline CDR1 is SGHRS and CDR2 YFSETQ. Trimming shortened V by 0 bases and J by 11 bases, and 14 bases separated the two germline ends. The CDR3 covers 13 residues. The DNA of the CDR3 is TGCGCCAGCAGCTTGGGGACGAGGGAGGAGTACACCTTC. This translates into CASSLGTREEYTF.

The CDR3 region is CASSPRTGDYNEQFF. The DNA for the CDR3 is TGTGCCAGCAGCCCGAGGACAGGGGACTACAATGAGCAGTTCTTC. The chain uses TRBV11-2 and TRBJ2-1, with 9 bases identical to TRBD1. The V and J ends lost 5 bases and 3 bases, in that order; junction bases with no gene match: 5. Germline lookup yields CDR1 SGHAT and CDR2 FQNNGV. CDR3 length equals 15 residues. The whole variable domain, remainder taken from reference TRBV11-2 and TRBJ2-1, is EAGVAQSPRYKIIEKRQSVAFWCNPISGHATLYWYQQILGQGPKLLIQFQNNGVVDDSQLPKDRFSAERLKGVDSTLKIQPAKLEDSAVYLCASSPRTGDYNEQFFGPGTRLTVL.

The chain recombines TRBV19 with TRBJ2-1; the D is unclear. The CDR3 consists of 14 residues. Germline V gives CDR1 LNHDA, CDR2 SQIVND (reference sequence). V lost 2 bases, J lost 0 bases, and 5 bases lay in between. In nucleotides, the CDR3 is TGTGCCAGTAGTATACCTAGCTCCTACAATGAGCAGTTCTTC. Amino acids: CASSIPSSYNEQFF.

The chain carries TRBV19 and TRBJ2-1; 7 bases align to TRBD1. The CDR3 runs to 15 residues. Losses at the gene ends were 3 bases for V and 4 bases for J; bases not matched to a gene: 6. Germline CDR1 and CDR2: LNHDA and SQIVND (reference sequence). The CDR3 coding sequence is TGTGCCAGTAGTATTAGCCGGGACAGTTACAATGAGCAGTTCTTC. It codes for CASSISRDSYNEQFF.

The V call is TRBV12-2, the J call TRBJ2-3; the table calls TRBD2, which could not be checked here. TRBV12-2 is shown as a pseudogene. The CDR3 runs to 20 residues. The CDR3 region is CASRFPSGGLQTPATDTQYF. The CDR3 bases are TGTGCAAGTCGCTTCCCTAGCGGGGGGCTACAAACTCCCGCCACAGATACGCAGTATTTT.

The rearrangement uses TRBV5-1 and TRBJ2-5; a weak D match, TRBD2 (6 bases). CDR1 is SGHRS, CDR2 YFSETQ, per germline. CDR3 length: 14 residues. The V gene lost 2 bases and the J gene lost 4 bases, with 12 bases spanning the gap. The DNA of the CDR3 is TGCGCCAGCAGCTTCGGCCTCGGGGGAGAGACCCAGTACTTC. It specifies CASSFGLGGETQYF.

The table lists this clone with a count of one. The chain recombines TRBV19 with TRBJ1-5; TRBD1 agrees at 11 bases. CDR1 and CDR2 (germline): LNHDA, SQIVND (reference sequence). Unmatched junction bases numbered 9, after V lost 4 bases and J lost 1 base. CDR3 length: 18 residues. For the CDR3, the DNA is TGTGCCAGTAGTAGAGGACAGGGGGCAGCCTTAAGCAATCAGCCCCAGCATTTT. It yields the protein CASSRGQGAALSNQPQHF.

This chain uses TRBV7-7 with TRBJ1-3; a possible D gene is TRBD1 (5 bases). From germline, CDR1 is SSHAT and CDR2 FNYEAQ (reference sequence). With 5 bases removed from V and 0 bases from J, the gap between germline ends came to 14 bases. CDR3 length equals 16 residues. The CDR3 DNA reads as TGTGCCAGCAGCCCCCTCGACAGTAACTCTGGAAACACCATATATTTT. Translation: CASSPLDSNSGNTIYF.

J is TRBJ1-1 and V is TRBV25-1; 8 nucleotides line up with TRBD1. Germline CDR1 reads MGHDK; CDR2 reads SYGVNS. V gave up 4 bases and J gave up 4 bases; unmatched junction bases: 8. CDR3 length equals 15 residues. CDR3 residues: CASSAPGGRGTEAFF. DNA for the CDR3: TGTGCCAGCAGTGCCCCAGGGGGCAGAGGCACTGAAGCTTTCTTT.

The chain couples TRBV25-1 to TRBJ2-2; D perhaps matches TRBD1 (6 bases). Trimming shortened V by 2 bases and J by 6 bases, and 13 bases separated the two germline ends. The CDR3 sequence is 15 residues long. Germline-derived CDR1 and CDR2 are MGHDK and SYGVNS. The chain's CDR3 is CASSENRDGSGELFF. CDR3 coding DNA: TGTGCCAGCAGTGAAAACAGGGACGGTTCCGGGGAGCTGTTTTTT.

The chain joins TRBV7-6 to TRBJ1-2; 9 bases are a match to TRBD1. This CDR3 is built from 17 residues. V shed 0 bases, J shed 2 bases, and the junction held 7 bases outside the gene matches. The V gene's germline CDR1 is SGHVS and CDR2 FNYEAQ. The chain's CDR3 is CASSLARTGVGNYGYTF. The CDR3 coding sequence is TGTGCCAGCAGCTTAGCGAGGACAGGGGTAGGGAACTATGGCTACACCTTC.

V is TRBV2 and J is TRBJ2-2; the match to TRBD2 covers 11 bases. CDR3 size: 15 residues. Germline values: CDR1 SNHLY, CDR2 FYNNEI. V dropped 6 bases and J dropped 4; count of bases not matched to a gene: 4. CDR3 DNA sequence: TGTGCCAGCAGGAAAGGGACTAGCGGCACCGGGGAGCTGTTTTTT. Translation: CASRKGTSGTGELFF.

This clone is a singleton in its sample. The chain uses TRBV5-8 and TRBJ1-5, with D possibly TRBD1 on 6 matching bases. This CDR3 has 18 residues. Trimming took off 0 bases at V and 5 bases at J, with 21 bases between the two ends. Germline V gives CDR1 SGHTS, CDR2 YDEGEE. The CDR3 DNA sequence: TGTGCCAGCAGCTTGGGCGACGAGGGGGTAGCCCGACATCAGCCCCAGCATTTT. Protein sequence: CASSLGDEGVARHQPQHF.